A selection of T cell receptor beta chains follows, all from one sample in a study of blood T cell repertoires in COVID-19. TCRdb's table, derived via immunoSEQ multiplex PCR, lists solely in-frame clones and lacks some. The profile covers some 100,000 clones, with under 90% appearing a single time and 9.5% to 15% taken by the ten largest. Sequencing was done on a sample of peripheral blood. The receptors were sampled from a human donor in a cohort sampled during active COVID-19. Both conserved end residues are part of each CDR3. The order of the fields is J gene, clone size, V gene, D gene, CDR3 protein, CDR3 DNA. A D gene is named only where the DNA matches it firmly. For some rows the clone size is stated as once, few or many, or as a class when expanded; others skip it.

j_gene: TRBJ1-4; abundance: NA; v_gene: TRBV7-2; d_gene: TRBD1; CDR3aa: CASSPQGAGEKLFF; CDR3nt: TGTGCCAGCAGCCCTCAGGGGGCCGGGGAAAAACTGTTTTTT
j_gene: TRBJ1-1; abundance: NA; v_gene: TRBV5-1; d_gene: NA; CDR3aa: CASSLNEGMNTEAFF; CDR3nt: TGCGCCAGCAGCTTGAATGAGGGAATGAACACTGAAGCTTTCTTT
j_gene: TRBJ2-1; abundance: NA; v_gene: TRBV19; d_gene: TRBD2; CDR3aa: CASSIDPPSLAGRWNEQFF; CDR3nt: TGTGCCAGTAGTATAGATCCCCCAAGCCTAGCGGGACGATGGAATGAGCAGTTCTTC
j_gene: TRBJ1-3; abundance: few; v_gene: TRBV9; d_gene: NA; CDR3aa: CASSPDWDTIYF; CDR3nt: TGTGCCAGCAGCCCCGACTGGGACACCATATATTTT
j_gene: TRBJ1-2; abundance: once; v_gene: TRBV5-4; d_gene: TRBD1; CDR3aa: CASSSTGVGNGYTF; CDR3nt: TGTGCCAGCAGCTCCACAGGGGTTGGAAATGGCTACACCTTC
j_gene: TRBJ1-5; abundance: once; v_gene: TRBV7-2; d_gene: NA; CDR3aa: CASSSPPDSYSNQPQHF; CDR3nt: TGTGCCAGCAGCTCCCCCCCGGACAGCTATAGCAATCAGCCCCAGCATTTT
j_gene: TRBJ1-5; abundance: NA; v_gene: TRBV27; d_gene: TRBD1; CDR3aa: CASRGTGGVRQPQHF; CDR3nt: TGTGCCAGCAGGGGGACAGGGGGCGTTCGTCAGCCCCAGCATTTT
j_gene: TRBJ1-3; abundance: NA; v_gene: TRBV7-9; d_gene: NA; CDR3aa: CATRKGGPSSGNTIYF; CDR3nt: TGTGCCACACGGAAGGGGGGGCCTAGCTCTGGAAACACCATATATTTT
j_gene: TRBJ2-3; abundance: NA; v_gene: TRBV7-9; d_gene: TRBD2; CDR3aa: CASSLFALAGGDTQYF; CDR3nt: TGTGCCAGCAGCTTATTCGCTTTAGCGGGTGGAGATACGCAGTATTTT
j_gene: TRBJ2-5; abundance: NA; v_gene: TRBV29-1; d_gene: NA; CDR3aa: CSVVELAGETQYF; CDR3nt: TGCAGCGTTGTGGAGCTAGCTGGGGAGACCCAGTACTTC
j_gene: TRBJ1-5; abundance: once; v_gene: TRBV6-1; d_gene: TRBD1; CDR3aa: CASSEGDSPNQPQHF; CDR3nt: TGTGCCAGCAGTGAAGGGGACAGCCCCAATCAGCCCCAGCATTTT
j_gene: TRBJ2-5; abundance: once; v_gene: TRBV18; d_gene: TRBD1; CDR3aa: CASSPQRQGGTQETQYF; CDR3nt: TGTGCCAGCTCACCACAGCGACAGGGGGGGACCCAAGAGACCCAGTACTTC
j_gene: TRBJ2-1; abundance: NA; v_gene: TRBV13; d_gene: TRBD2; CDR3aa: CASSPTRLAFNEQFF; CDR3nt: TGTGCCAGCAGCCCGACCCGACTAGCGTTTAATGAGCAGTTCTTC
j_gene: TRBJ2-7; abundance: NA; v_gene: TRBV18; d_gene: NA; CDR3aa: CASSESSYEQYF; CDR3nt: TGTGCCAGCTCCGAGAGCTCCTACGAGCAGTACTTC
j_gene: TRBJ1-5; abundance: NA; v_gene: TRBV11-2; d_gene: NA; CDR3aa: CASSPRGGNNQPQHF; CDR3nt: TGTGCCAGCAGCCCCCGGGGTGGGAACAATCAGCCCCAGCATTTT
j_gene: TRBJ1-5; abundance: once; v_gene: TRBV27; d_gene: TRBD1; CDR3aa: CASRLGVGQGVGQPQHF; CDR3nt: TGTGCCAGCAGACTCGGAGTCGGACAGGGGGTAGGTCAGCCCCAGCATTTT
j_gene: TRBJ2-7; abundance: NA; v_gene: TRBV9; d_gene: TRBD2; CDR3aa: CASGGGSSREQYF; CDR3nt: TGTGCCAGTGGAGGCGGGAGCTCCAGGGAGCAGTACTTC
j_gene: TRBJ1-6; abundance: NA; v_gene: TRBV21-1; d_gene: NA; CDR3aa: CASSKPRSSYNSPLHF; CDR3nt: TGTGCCAGCAGCAAACCCCGGAGCTCCTATAATTCACCCCTCCACTTT
j_gene: TRBJ2-3; abundance: NA; v_gene: TRBV30; d_gene: NA; CDR3aa: CAWTTEDTQYF; CDR3nt: TGTGCCTGGACTACCGAGGATACGCAGTATTTT
j_gene: TRBJ2-7; abundance: NA; v_gene: TRBV23-1; d_gene: TRBD2; CDR3aa: CASSARLAASSYEQYF; CDR3nt: TGCGCCAGCAGCGCCCGACTAGCGGCGAGCTCCTACGAGCAGTACTTC